One and the same sample provided the 21 T cell receptor beta chains below, sequenced in a study of T cell responses to AZD1222 COVID-19 vaccine (dated by TCRdb to the early 2020s). The meaning of the sample's time point label: baseline before first vaccination. The library was made by the immunoSEQ multiplex PCR assay. Imported from immuneACCESS, the table was reduced by TCRdb to in-frame sequences with V and J called. These copies leave out some clones; in studies compared against another copy, an unresolved V gene accounts for under half, and the cause of the remainder is not known. The table for this sample lists about 170,000 clones; just under 95% of them were counted only once. Together, the top ten hold over 1.5% of the sample. Sequences were derived from peripheral blood, sampled on day 0 of AZD1222 vaccination. The receptors shown here come from an adult in good health.

This chain joins TRBV5-1 and TRBJ1-2; D is ambiguous. The CDR3 spans 12 residues. V was cut by 4 bases and J by 5 bases, with 9 bases left in between. Germline CDR1 and CDR2: SGHRS and YFSETQ. The CDR3 reads CASSDSGYGYTF. DNA for the CDR3: TGCGCCAGCAGCGATTCCGGATATGGCTACACCTTC.

The sample holds a few counts of this clone. CDR3 protein: CASSLGDRPLSPLHF. CDR3 DNA: TGTGCCAGCAGCTTGGGGGACAGGCCTTTGTCACCCCTCCACTTT. The chain joins TRBV7-3 to TRBJ1-6; the match to TRBD1 covers 8 bases. CDR3 length: 15 amino acids. CDR1 SGHTA and CDR2 FQGTGA come from the germline V gene. V lost 3 bases to trimming and J lost 10 bases; unmatched junction nucleotides: 8.

This clone was detected only once. This chain uses TRBV5-8 with TRBJ1-5; the D is unclear. The ends were cut back, 0 bases at V and 5 bases at J, with 12 bases in the middle. The CDR3 is 15 amino acids. Per the germline V gene, CDR1 is SGHTS and CDR2 is YDEGEE. The CDR3 DNA sequence: TGTGCCAGCAGCTTGGGCCCTTCCACATATCAGCCCCAGCATTTT. Encoded protein: CASSLGPSTYQPQHF.

The J gene is TRBJ2-7, the V gene TRBV6-2 or TRBV6-3; a possible D gene is TRBD2 (6 bases). From germline, CDR1 is MNHEY and CDR2 SVGEGT. V was shortened by 6 bases and J by 2 bases, with 17 bases between the two germline ends. The CDR3 is 15 residues long. The CDR3 sequence is CASSPHGRFTYEQYF. The CDR3 coding sequence is TGTGCCAGCAGCCCACATGGGAGGTTCACCTACGAGCAGTACTTC.

The chain carries TRBV9 and TRBJ1-4; D perhaps matches TRBD1 (6 bases). CDR3 size: 15 residues. Germline loops: CDR1 SGDLS, CDR2 YYNGEE. V dropped 3 bases and J dropped 4 bases, with 13 bases sitting between them. This CDR3 is CASSALRGLNEKLFF. The DNA for the CDR3 is TGTGCCAGCAGCGCTCTGCGGGGGCTTAATGAAAAACTGTTTTTT.

This chain joins TRBV7-9 and TRBJ1-6; 9 bases are a match to TRBD1. The CDR3 has 15 residues. After removal of 4 bases from V and 7 bases from J, the junction contained 5 bases not matched to a gene. CDR1 is SEHNR, CDR2 FQNEAQ, per germline (reference sequence). The CDR3 nucleotides read TGTGCCAGCAGCTCCTCGGGACAGGGCAATTCACCCCTCCACTTT. Protein product: CASSSSGQGNSPLHF.

The chain recombines TRBV19 with TRBJ2-2; perhaps TRBD1 as D (6 bases). Germline assignment: CDR1 LNHDA and CDR2 SQIVND (reference sequence). Trimming removed 0 bases at V and 1 base at J, with 9 bases between. The CDR3 length is 16 residues. The CDR3 spells CASSIDGGGNTGELFF. CDR3 in DNA: TGTGCCAGTAGTATAGATGGGGGCGGGAACACCGGGGAGCTGTTTTTT.

This chain links TRBV29-1 with TRBJ1-2; D is unresolved. CDR3 length: 11 residues. Trimming cost V 7 bases and J 3 bases, with 9 bases left between them. CDR1 SQVTM and CDR2 ANQGSEA come from the germline V gene. CDR3 bases: TGCAGCGCCATCGGGGACTATGGCTACACCTTC. This encodes CSAIGDYGYTF.

The chain employs TRBV7-3 and TRBJ2-1, with D possibly TRBD2 on 5 matching bases. The CDR3 sequence is 19 residues long. Germline V gives CDR1 SGHTA, CDR2 FQGTGA. Between the trimmed V and J ends, which lost 5 bases and 0 bases, there was a span of 23 bases. The CDR3 DNA reads TGTGCCAGCAGCCCGGGATTCGGTAGCGTGAGACCCTCCTACAATGAGCAGTTCTTC. Translated: CASSPGFGSVRPSYNEQFF.

This sequence joins TRBV27 and TRBJ1-1; a weak D match, TRBD1 (6 bases). The CDR3 loop spans 14 amino acids. V was pared by 5 bases and J by 0 bases, with 10 bases between. Germline V CDR1 and CDR2: MNHEY, SMNVEV (reference sequence). CDR3 sequence: CASSMGHLNTEAFF. CDR3 nucleotides: TGTGCCAGCAGTATGGGACATTTGAACACTGAAGCTTTCTTT.

This clone was counted once. The chain combines TRBV11-3 with TRBJ2-3; perhaps TRBD1 as D (6 bases). Germline loops: CDR1 SGHNT, CDR2 YENEEA. The CDR3 is 16 residues long. V dropped 5 bases and J dropped 5 bases, with 20 bases sitting between them. The CDR3 sequence: CASSHRGLGAGDTQYF. In DNA form, the CDR3 reads TGTGCCAGCAGCCATCGGGGCCTGGGGGCGGGAGATACGCAGTATTTT.

The V gene is TRBV7-3, the J gene TRBJ1-2; no definite D call. Trimming left V 5 bases short and J 1 base short, with 8 bases between. Per the germline V gene, CDR1 is SGHTA and CDR2 is FQGTGA. The CDR3 totals 13 residues. The CDR3: CASSPGVNYGYTF. For the CDR3, the DNA is TGTGCCAGCAGCCCAGGTGTTAACTATGGCTACACCTTC.

Only one count was recorded for this clone. The rearrangement joins TRBV3-1 (or the pseudogene TRBV3-2) to TRBJ2-3, with 10 positions matching TRBD2. Germline assignment: CDR1 LGHDT and CDR2 YNNKEL (reference sequence). The ends lost 6 bases at V and 0 bases at J; junction bases unmatched: 12. The CDR3 runs 18 residues. The CDR3 region has the DNA TGTGCCAGCAGTAGCAGAGGGGCTAGCGGGAGAAGCACAGATACGCAGTATTTT. It translates to CASSSRGASGRSTDTQYF.

The chain couples TRBV29-1 to TRBJ1-1; D unresolved. The V end lost 1 base, the J end lost 6 bases, and 6 bases lay between the germline ends. Germline V gene sequence: CDR1 SQVTM, CDR2 ANQGSEA. The CDR3 consists of 11 residues. CDR3: CSVEAMAEAFF. The CDR3 DNA follows: TGCAGCGTTGAAGCGATGGCTGAAGCTTTCTTT.

The chain couples TRBV6-5 to TRBJ1-2; D not resolved. The CDR3 runs 13 residues. V lost 0 bases, J lost 6 bases, and 8 bases lay in between. The V gene's germline CDR1 is MNHEY and CDR2 SVGAGI. The CDR3 region is CASSYSTLHGYTF. The CDR3 nucleotides are TGTGCCAGCAGTTACTCGACCTTACATGGCTACACCTTC.

The chain joins TRBV11-2 to TRBJ1-6; D is perhaps TRBD1 (5 bases). Per the germline V gene, CDR1 is SGHAT and CDR2 is FQNNGV. Trimming took off 4 bases at V and 9 bases at J, with 13 bases between the two ends. The CDR3 extends over 14 amino acids. CDR3 bases: TGTGCCAGCAGCTCCGACAGAAGGGGTTCACCCCTCCACTTT. Protein sequence: CASSSDRRGSPLHF.

V gene TRBV7-9 combines with J gene TRBJ2-4; D is undetermined. From germline, CDR1 is SEHNR and CDR2 FQNEAQ (reference sequence). Trimming took 5 bases from V and 0 from J, leaving 11 bases between them. The CDR3 is made up of 15 amino acids. The CDR3 DNA follows: TGTGCCAGCAGCGTAGGTGTTGGAGCCAAAAACATTCAGTACTTC. It specifies CASSVGVGAKNIQYF.

This clone came up a few times. The genes are TRBV5-1 and TRBJ1-4; no clear D. V gave up 4 bases and J gave up 4 bases, with 11 bases separating them. The CDR3 consists of 14 residues. In germline, CDR1 is SGHRS, CDR2 YFSETQ. The CDR3 is CASSPTSDNEKLFF. CDR3 sequence (DNA): TGCGCCAGCAGCCCTACAAGTGATAATGAAAAACTGTTTTTT.

The chain links TRBV19 to TRBJ1-2; D may be TRBD1 (5 bases). The germline CDR1 and CDR2 sequences are LNHDA and SQIVND (reference sequence). With 1 base removed from V and 6 bases from J, the gap between germline ends came to 15 bases. The CDR3 sequence is 15 residues long. The CDR3 spells CASSIGPSGGNGYTF. The CDR3 DNA follows: TGTGCCAGTAGTATAGGTCCCAGTGGGGGTAATGGCTACACCTTC.

This clone was seen a handful of times. This chain connects TRBV5-6 to TRBJ1-4, with D maybe TRBD1 (6 bases). Per the germline V gene, CDR1 is SGHDT and CDR2 is YYEEEE. Trimming stripped 1 base from V and 7 bases from J, with 14 bases between. This CDR3 region has 15 residues. This CDR3 is CASSLNGGGFEKLFF. DNA of the CDR3: TGTGCCAGCAGCTTGAACGGGGGCGGGTTTGAAAAACTGTTTTTT.

This sequence joins TRBV9 and TRBJ2-1; 11 bases are a match to TRBD2. Germline CDR1 reads SGDLS; CDR2 reads YYNGEE. The CDR3 is 16 residues long. Unmatched junction bases numbered 6, after V lost 4 bases and J lost 3 bases. The CDR3 spells CASSPSGTSGYNEQFF. The CDR3 DNA sequence: TGTGCCAGCAGCCCTTCCGGGACTAGCGGCTACAATGAGCAGTTCTTC.